This entry lists 24 T cell receptor beta chains sequenced from one sample in a study of T cell repertoires in cytomegalovirus infection. These receptors' targets are unknown. TCRdb called the reads again in MiXCR, with one record for every CDR3 protein. The sample lists 750,000 to 900,000 distinct CDR3 sequences; 29% were seen once. Specimen: cultured CD8+ T cells from PBMCs, collected from culture after CMV antigen stimulation. The receptors come from a human donor in good health (CMV status not recorded). Some clones in this sample may be carry-over from other donors' samples.

The chain combines TRBV7-8 with TRBJ2-3, with D tentatively TRBD2 (6 bases). V lost 1 base and J lost 8, with 7 bases in between. The V gene's germline CDR1 is SGHVS and CDR2 FQNEAQ. CDR3 length: 12 amino acids. CDR3 region: CASSLGEVTQYF. The CDR3, as DNA: TGTGCCAGCAGCTTAGGGGAGGTTACGCAGTATTTT.

At least ten counts were recorded for this clonotype. This chain uses TRBV7-2 with TRBJ2-5; D may match TRBD1 or TRBD2 (5 bases each). The CDR3 is 16 amino acids. The V end was cut by 1 base, the J end by 4 bases, with 16 bases between. In germline, CDR1 is SGHTA, CDR2 FQGNSA. CDR3 amino acids: CASSLDGRGVLETQYF. The DNA of the CDR3 is TGTGCCAGCAGCTTAGACGGACGGGGCGTACTAGAGACCCAGTACTTC.

This sequence joins TRBV12-3 or TRBV12-4 and TRBJ1-2; D ambiguous. V lost 6 bases to trimming and J lost 8 bases, with 10 bases between them. The CDR3 is 11 residues long. The DNA of the CDR3 is TGTGCCAGCAGGCTCGTGGGCGGCTACACCTTC. Translating it yields CASRLVGGYTF.

This clonotype showed up many times. CDR3 protein: CASSPPGPEAFF. The DNA for the CDR3 is TGTGCCAGCAGCCCGCCAGGCCCTGAAGCTTTCTTT. The V and J genes are TRBV7-6 and TRBJ1-1; D is uncertain. In germline, CDR1 is SGHVS, CDR2 FNYEAQ. V was clipped by 5 bases and J by 6 bases, with 10 bases between them. The CDR3 runs 12 residues.

V is TRBV27 and J is TRBJ2-7; D gene ambiguous. Germline-derived CDR1 and CDR2 are MNHEY and SMNVEV (reference sequence). The CDR3 extends over 15 amino acids. The ends were cut back, 0 bases at V and 3 bases at J, with 12 bases in the middle. The CDR3 DNA follows: TGTGCCAGCAGTTTATCACACCCATCCCTCTACGAGCAGTACTTC. Its translation is CASSLSHPSLYEQYF.

This clonotype was recorded a few times. V usage is TRBV6-1 and J usage is TRBJ1-1, with D possibly being TRBD1 (5 bases). The CDR3 is 15 residues long. V lost 5 bases to trimming and J lost 0 bases, with 13 bases between them. Germline V gene data show CDR1 as MNHNS and CDR2 as SASEGT. As DNA, the CDR3 is TGTGCCAGCAGTAAAGGGAGACAGCTGAACACTGAAGCTTTCTTT. It encodes CASSKGRQLNTEAFF.

This sequence joins TRBV2 and TRBJ1-4, with a weak D call TRBD1 (6 bases). V lost 6 bases, J lost 4 bases, and 12 bases lay in between. CDR1 is SNHLY, CDR2 FYNNEI, per germline. This CDR3 has 14 residues. The CDR3 sequence: CASSGGQFNEKLFF. CDR3 nucleotides: TGTGCCAGCAGCGGCGGACAGTTTAATGAAAAACTGTTTTTT.

The genes are TRBV12-3 or TRBV12-4 and TRBJ1-1, with TRBD1 as a possible D gene (6 bases). V was shortened by 4 bases and J by 0 bases, with 15 bases between the two germline ends. This CDR3 has 16 amino acids. The CDR3 is CASSSERGRLNTEAFF. For the CDR3, the DNA is TGTGCCAGCAGTTCCGAACGGGGGCGGCTGAACACTGAAGCTTTCTTT.

The rearrangement links TRBV19 to TRBJ1-6; D not resolved. Germline CDR1 LNHDA, CDR2 SQIVND (reference sequence). The V gene lost 3 bases and the J gene lost 7 bases, with 10 bases spanning the gap. This CDR3 comprises 14 residues. CDR3 region: CASSIRRENSPLHF. In nucleotides, the CDR3 is TGTGCCAGTAGTATCCGTCGTGAAAATTCACCCCTCCACTTT.

The V gene is TRBV5-6, the J gene TRBJ2-5; 8 bases match TRBD2. Germline assignment: CDR1 SGHDT and CDR2 YYEEEE. V lost 1 base to trimming and J lost 4 bases; unmatched junction nucleotides: 6. The CDR3 contains 15 residues. CDR3 DNA: TGTGCCAGCAGCTTGACAGCGGGGGTTTTAGAGACCCAGTACTTC. Residues: CASSLTAGVLETQYF.

This clonotype showed up many times. The chain couples TRBV7-2 to TRBJ2-5; D not resolved. V dropped 1 base and J dropped 1 base, with 7 bases sitting between them. Germline V gene lookup returns CDR1 SGHTA and CDR2 FQGNSA. CDR3 length: 14 amino acids. The CDR3 sequence is CASSLGAAQETQYF. In nucleotides, the CDR3 is TGTGCCAGCAGCTTAGGGGCCGCCCAAGAGACCCAGTACTTC.

This clonotype came up a few times. The J gene is TRBJ2-2, the V gene TRBV12-3 or TRBV12-4; D perhaps matches TRBD1 (6 bases). The V and J ends lost 9 bases and 5 bases respectively, with 13 bases between them. The CDR3 has 13 residues. In DNA, the CDR3 is TGTGCCAGTACCGCAACAGGGACCGGGGAGCTGTTTTTT. It specifies CASTATGTGELFF.

In its sample, this clonotype was seen a few times. The chain employs TRBV11-2 and TRBJ1-2; no reliable D call. Trimming left V 4 bases short and J 4 bases short, with 16 bases between. Per the germline V gene, CDR1 is SGHAT and CDR2 is FQNNGV. This CDR3 spans 15 amino acids. CDR3 DNA sequence: TGTGCCAGCAGCTCCCCCCCCGGGGAGGTCTATGGCTACACCTTC. It specifies CASSSPPGEVYGYTF. The full variable domain, in which reference TRBV11-2 and TRBJ1-2 provide the parts outside the CDR3, is EAGVAQSPRYKIIEKRQSVAFWCNPISGHATLYWYQQILGQGPKLLIQFQNNGVVDDSQLPKDRFSAERLKGVDSTLKIQPAKLEDSAVYLCASSSPPGEVYGYTFGSGTRLTVV.

This sequence joins TRBV4-1 and TRBJ2-3; TRBD2 matches at 7 bases. V lost 4 bases to trimming and J lost 2 bases; unmatched junction nucleotides: 9. Germline V lookup: CDR1 MGHRA, CDR2 YSYEKL. CDR3 length: 16 residues. CDR3 nucleotide sequence: TGCGCCAGCAGCCGGCTTATCGGGGGGAACACAGATACGCAGTATTTT. Protein: CASSRLIGGNTDTQYF.

A few counts support this clonotype. The chain combines TRBV10-2 with TRBJ2-6; maybe TRBD2 (7 bases). Germline-derived CDR1 and CDR2 are WSHSY and SAAADI. V lost 6 bases and J 1 base, leaving 19 bases between the germline ends. The CDR3 totals 18 residues. As DNA, the CDR3 is TGCGCCAGCAGATCAGAGGGGGGGCACCCGTCTGGGGCCAACGTCCTGACTTTC. It yields the protein CASRSEGGHPSGANVLTF.

V is TRBV15 and J is TRBJ2-1; D gene unclear. The germline V and J ends were trimmed by 0 bases and 3 bases, with 6 bases remaining between them. Per germline, CDR1 LNHNV and CDR2 YYDKDF (reference sequence). The CDR3 extends over 14 amino acids. The CDR3 loop is CATSRDGVYNEQFF. CDR3 DNA: TGTGCCACCAGCAGAGATGGTGTCTACAATGAGCAGTTCTTC.

As for this clonotype: Relative to the germline gene, one junction end is altered; a read error may explain this. The chain links TRBV7-6 to TRBJ2-2; D is undetermined. The CDR3 spans 15 residues. CDR1 and CDR2 (germline): SGHVS, FNYEAQ. The CDR3 sequence is CASSLEMGNTGELFF. The CDR3 region has the DNA TGTGCTAGCAGCTTAGAGATGGGTAACACCGGGGAGCTGTTTTTT.

In this sample, this clonotype turned up many times. J is TRBJ1-1 and V is TRBV4-1, with unresolved D. Germline lookup yields CDR1 MGHRA and CDR2 YSYEKL. The CDR3 has 14 amino acids. The V end lost 0 bases, the J end lost 2 bases, and 7 bases lay between the germline ends. The CDR3, as DNA: TGCGCCAGCAGCCAAGAGACGGTTAACACTGAAGCTTTCTTT. Amino acid sequence: CASSQETVNTEAFF.

This clonotype was counted ten times or more. This chain links TRBV11-2 with TRBJ2-7, with D hard to call. Trimming took 2 bases from V and 3 from J, leaving 5 bases between them. Germline loops: CDR1 SGHAT, CDR2 FQNNGV. The CDR3 totals 12 residues. As DNA, the CDR3 is TGTGCCAGCAGCTTAACCCACTACGAGCAGTACGTC. Protein product: CASSLTHYEQYV.

This clonotype was detected many times. J is TRBJ1-2 and V is TRBV7-2; no firm D call. The germline V and J ends were trimmed by 5 bases and 3 bases, with 7 bases remaining between them. Germline assignment: CDR1 SGHTA and CDR2 FQGNSA. CDR3 length equals 12 residues. CDR3 in DNA: TGTGCCAGCAGCGGTCGGGACTATGGCTACACCTTC. Translation: CASSGRDYGYTF.

The gene calls are TRBV27 and TRBJ2-2, with TRBD2 matching 9 bases. This CDR3 comprises 16 residues. Germline trimming cut 4 bases from V and 5 bases from J; bases unmatched to any gene: 8. In germline, CDR1 is MNHEY, CDR2 SMNVEV (reference sequence). The CDR3 loop reads CASSSLRGGSTGELFF. DNA for the CDR3: TGTGCCAGCAGTTCTTTGCGGGGGGGCTCTACCGGGGAGCTGTTTTTT.

This clonotype was counted ten times or more. CDR3 sequence (DNA): TGTGCCAGCAGCTTAGTGAGCGGGGGGGCGATAGATACGCAGTATTTT. Its translation is CASSLVSGGAIDTQYF. The chain couples TRBV7-6 to TRBJ2-3, with 10 bases identical to TRBD2. In germline, CDR1 is SGHVS, CDR2 FNYEAQ. After removal of 1 base from V and 5 bases from J, the junction contained 6 bases not matched to a gene. This CDR3 is built from 16 residues.

V gene TRBV4-2 combines with J gene TRBJ2-2; 10 bases line up with TRBD2. The J segment lost 5 bases and the V segment lost 0 bases, leaving 6 bases of the junction unmatched. The CDR3 totals 17 residues. Germline V gives CDR1 LGHNA, CDR2 YNFKEQ. For the CDR3, the DNA is TGTGCCAGCAGCCAAGATCGAGCGGGGGGGGCAACCGGGGAGCTGTTTTTT. Protein: CASSQDRAGGATGELFF.

The sample holds a few counts of this clonotype. The junction departs from the called germline gene at one end, perhaps through a read error. The chain carries TRBV27 and TRBJ1-5, with a weak D call TRBD1 (6 bases). The CDR3 totals 14 residues. Per the germline V gene, CDR1 is MNHEY and CDR2 is SMNVEV (reference sequence). The CDR3 sequence is CTSSPAGGRMPQHF. The DNA of the CDR3 is TGTACCAGCAGTCCTGCGGGGGGGCGGATGCCCCAGCATTTT.